The clone carrying this T cell receptor beta chain was observed a few times. In the original analysis: For nucleated cells, counts were estimated from reference gene primer amplification. Measured with immunoSEQ multiplex PCR; TCRdb has only the in-frame clones, and not every one. That table supplies the V and J calls and clone size; D and trimming were determined from the DNA. The profile covers more than 150,000 clones, with 70% to 80% appearing a single time and 13% taken by the ten largest. The data are from a study of blood T cell repertoires in COVID-19. Study-wide context: Researchers got acute and convalescent COVID-19 samples from the United States, Italy and Spain. Sources were T cells, B-cell-depleted T cells, or PBMCs; the material itself was cDNA or gDNA.

Specimen: peripheral blood. This clonotype was obtained from a man aged 50 to 60 who had recovered from COVID-19.

The CDR3 loop is CASKTGSSGNTIYF. The CDR3 DNA reads as TGTGCCAGTAAAACCGGGAGCTCTGGAAACACCATATATTTT. The rearrangement joins TRBV19 to TRBJ1-3; D not resolved. The CDR3 loop spans 14 amino acids. Germline V lookup: CDR1 LNHDA, CDR2 SQIVND (reference sequence). Trimming stripped 7 bases from V and 0 bases from J, with 10 bases between.